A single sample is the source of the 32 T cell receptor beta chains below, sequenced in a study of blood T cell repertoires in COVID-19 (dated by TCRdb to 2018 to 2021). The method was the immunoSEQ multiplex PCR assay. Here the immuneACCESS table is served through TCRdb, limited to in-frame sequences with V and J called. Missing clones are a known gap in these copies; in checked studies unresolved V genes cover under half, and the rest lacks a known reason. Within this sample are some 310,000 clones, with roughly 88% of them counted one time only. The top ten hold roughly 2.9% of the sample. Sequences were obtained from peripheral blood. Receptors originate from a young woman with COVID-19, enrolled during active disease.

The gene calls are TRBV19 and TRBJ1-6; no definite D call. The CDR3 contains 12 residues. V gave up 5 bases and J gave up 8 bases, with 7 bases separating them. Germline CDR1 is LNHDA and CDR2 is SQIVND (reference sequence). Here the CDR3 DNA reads TGTGCCAGTAGTCCCGGGGATTCACCCCTCCACTTT. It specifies CASSPGDSPLHF.

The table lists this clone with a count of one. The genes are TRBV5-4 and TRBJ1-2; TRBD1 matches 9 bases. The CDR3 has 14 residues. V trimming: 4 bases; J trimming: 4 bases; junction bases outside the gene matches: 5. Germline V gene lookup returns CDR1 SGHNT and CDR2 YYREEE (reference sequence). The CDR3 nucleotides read TGTGCCAGCAGCCTGGGACAGGGTCCCTATGGCTACACCTTC. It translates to CASSLGQGPYGYTF.

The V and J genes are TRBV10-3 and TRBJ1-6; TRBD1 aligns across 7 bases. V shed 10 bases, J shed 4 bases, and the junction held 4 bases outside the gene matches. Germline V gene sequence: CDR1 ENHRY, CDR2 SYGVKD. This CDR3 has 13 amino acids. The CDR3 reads CASGDSYNSPLHF. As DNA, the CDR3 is TGTGCCAGCGGGGACAGTTATAATTCACCCCTCCACTTT.

The CDR3 reads CASSSTGYVLLSGANVLTF. Written as DNA, the CDR3 is TGTGCCAGCAGTTCTACAGGGTACGTCCTCCTCTCTGGGGCCAACGTCCTGACTTTC. The genes are TRBV28 and TRBJ2-6; tentatively, D is TRBD1 (6 bases). Trimming pared 4 bases from V and 0 bases from J, leaving 19 bases between. The CDR3 consists of 19 residues. Germline values: CDR1 MDHEN, CDR2 SYDVKM.

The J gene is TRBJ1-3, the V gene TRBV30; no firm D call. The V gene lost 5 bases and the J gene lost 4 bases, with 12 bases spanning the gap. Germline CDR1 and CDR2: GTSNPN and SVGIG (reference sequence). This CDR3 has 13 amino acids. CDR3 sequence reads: CAWGTVRGNTIYF. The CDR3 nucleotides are TGTGCCTGGGGAACAGTTCGGGGAAACACCATATATTTT.

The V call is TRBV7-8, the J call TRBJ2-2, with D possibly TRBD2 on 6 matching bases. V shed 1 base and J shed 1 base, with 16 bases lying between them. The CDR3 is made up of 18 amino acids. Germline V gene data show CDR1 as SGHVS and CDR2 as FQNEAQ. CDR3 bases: TGTGCCAGCAGCTTAGGCCGGAGGCCAGCGGGGAACACCGGGGAGCTGTTTTTT. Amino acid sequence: CASSLGRRPAGNTGELFF. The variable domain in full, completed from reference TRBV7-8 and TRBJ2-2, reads GAGVSQSPRYKVAKRGQDVALRCDPISGHVSLFWYQQALGQGPEFLTYFQNEAQLDKSGLPSDRFFAERPEGSVSTLKIQRTQQEDSAVYLCASSLGRRPAGNTGELFFGEGSRLTVL.

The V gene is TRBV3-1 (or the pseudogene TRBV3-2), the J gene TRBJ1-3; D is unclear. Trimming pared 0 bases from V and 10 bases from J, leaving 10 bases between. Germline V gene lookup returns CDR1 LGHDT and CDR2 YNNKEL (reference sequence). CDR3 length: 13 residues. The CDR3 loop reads CASSQDVRQTIYF. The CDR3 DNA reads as TGTGCCAGCAGCCAAGATGTCAGACAAACCATATATTTT.

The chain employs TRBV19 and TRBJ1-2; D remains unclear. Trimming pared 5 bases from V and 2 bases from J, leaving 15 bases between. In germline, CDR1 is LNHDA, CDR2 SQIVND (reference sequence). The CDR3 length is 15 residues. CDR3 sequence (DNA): TGTGCCAGTAGTCGGGGTGAAACAGTAAACTATGGCTACACCTTC. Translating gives CASSRGETVNYGYTF. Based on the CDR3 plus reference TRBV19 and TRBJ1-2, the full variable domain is DGGITQSPKYLFRKEGQNVTLSCEQNLNHDAMYWYRQDPGQGLRLIYYSQIVNDFQKGDIAEGYSVSREKKESFPLTVTSAQKNPTAFYLCASSRGETVNYGYTFGSGTRLTVV.

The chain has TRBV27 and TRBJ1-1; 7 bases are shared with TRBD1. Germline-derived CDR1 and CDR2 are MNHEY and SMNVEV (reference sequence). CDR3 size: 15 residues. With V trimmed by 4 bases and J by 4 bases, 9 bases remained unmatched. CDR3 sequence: CASSYDRVGFTEAFF. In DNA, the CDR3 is TGTGCCAGCAGTTACGACAGGGTAGGATTCACTGAAGCTTTCTTT.

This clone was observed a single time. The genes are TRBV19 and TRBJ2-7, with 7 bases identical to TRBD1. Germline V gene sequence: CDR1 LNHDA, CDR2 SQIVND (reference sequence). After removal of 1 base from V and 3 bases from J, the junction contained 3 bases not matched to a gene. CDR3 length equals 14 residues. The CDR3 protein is CASSIGTGNYEQYF. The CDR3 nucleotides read TGTGCCAGTAGTATAGGGACAGGCAACTACGAGCAGTACTTC. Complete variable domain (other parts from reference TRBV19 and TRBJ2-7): DGGITQSPKYLFRKEGQNVTLSCEQNLNHDAMYWYRQDPGQGLRLIYYSQIVNDFQKGDIAEGYSVSREKKESFPLTVTSAQKNPTAFYLCASSIGTGNYEQYFGPGTRLTVT.

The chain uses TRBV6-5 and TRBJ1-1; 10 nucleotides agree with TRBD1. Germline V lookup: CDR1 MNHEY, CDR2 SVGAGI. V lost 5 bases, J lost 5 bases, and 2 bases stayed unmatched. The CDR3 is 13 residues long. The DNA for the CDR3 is TGTGCCAGCAGTAAGGGACAGGGGACTGAAGCTTTCTTT. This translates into CASSKGQGTEAFF.

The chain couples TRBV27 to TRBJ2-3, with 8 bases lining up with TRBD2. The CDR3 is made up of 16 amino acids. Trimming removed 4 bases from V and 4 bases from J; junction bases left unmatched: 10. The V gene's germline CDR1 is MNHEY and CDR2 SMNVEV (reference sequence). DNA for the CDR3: TGTGCCAGCAGTTATCTTAGCGGGAAGGCCCCAGATACGCAGTATTTT. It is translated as CASSYLSGKAPDTQYF.

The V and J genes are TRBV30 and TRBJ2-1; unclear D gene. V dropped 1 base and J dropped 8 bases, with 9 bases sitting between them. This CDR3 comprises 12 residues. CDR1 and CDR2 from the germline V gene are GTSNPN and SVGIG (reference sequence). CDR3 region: CAWSAVAHEQFF. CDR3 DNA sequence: TGTGCCTGGAGTGCTGTAGCCCATGAGCAGTTCTTC. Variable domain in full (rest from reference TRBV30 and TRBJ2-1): SQTIHQWPATLVQPVGSPLSLECTVEGTSNPNLYWYRQAAGRGLQLLFYSVGIGQISSEVPQNLSASRPQDRQFILSSKKLLLSDSGFYLCAWSAVAHEQFFGPGTRLTVL.

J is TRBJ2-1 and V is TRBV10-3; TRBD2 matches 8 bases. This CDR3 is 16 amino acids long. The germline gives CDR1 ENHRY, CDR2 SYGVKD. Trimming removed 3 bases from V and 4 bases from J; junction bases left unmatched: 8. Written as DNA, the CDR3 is TGTGCCATCAGTGATATAGGCGGGAGGAGTTACAATGAGCAGTTCTTC. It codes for CAISDIGGRSYNEQFF.

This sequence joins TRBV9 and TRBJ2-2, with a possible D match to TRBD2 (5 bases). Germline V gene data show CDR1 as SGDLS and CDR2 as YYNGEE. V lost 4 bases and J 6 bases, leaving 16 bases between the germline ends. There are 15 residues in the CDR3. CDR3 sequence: CASSPHAGAAGELFF. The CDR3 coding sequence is TGTGCCAGCAGCCCTCATGCGGGCGCCGCCGGGGAGCTGTTTTTT.

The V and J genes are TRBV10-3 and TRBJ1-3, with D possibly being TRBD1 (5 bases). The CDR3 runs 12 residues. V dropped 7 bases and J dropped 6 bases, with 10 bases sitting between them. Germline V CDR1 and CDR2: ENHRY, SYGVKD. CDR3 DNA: TGTGCCATCAAAGGGGTCTCAAACACCATATATTTT. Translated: CAIKGVSNTIYF.

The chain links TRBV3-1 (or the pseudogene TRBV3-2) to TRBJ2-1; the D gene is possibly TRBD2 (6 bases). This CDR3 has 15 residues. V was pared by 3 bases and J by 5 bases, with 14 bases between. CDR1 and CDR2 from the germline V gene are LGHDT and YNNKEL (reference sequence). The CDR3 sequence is CASSHRDSEHNEQFF. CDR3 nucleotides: TGTGCCAGCAGCCACCGGGACTCGGAACACAATGAGCAGTTCTTC.

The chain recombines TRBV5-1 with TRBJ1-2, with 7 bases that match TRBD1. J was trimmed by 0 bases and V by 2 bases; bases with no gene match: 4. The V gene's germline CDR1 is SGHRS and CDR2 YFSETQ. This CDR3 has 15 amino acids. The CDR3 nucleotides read TGCGCCAGCAGCTTATCCGGGACAGCTAACTATGGCTACACCTTC. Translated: CASSLSGTANYGYTF.

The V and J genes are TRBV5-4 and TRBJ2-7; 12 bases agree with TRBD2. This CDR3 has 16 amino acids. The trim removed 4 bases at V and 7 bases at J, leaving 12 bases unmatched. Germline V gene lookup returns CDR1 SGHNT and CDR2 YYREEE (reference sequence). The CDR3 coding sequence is TGTGCCAGCAGCGCGGGACTAGCGGGCCCTGAGGGAGAGCAGTACTTC. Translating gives CASSAGLAGPEGEQYF.

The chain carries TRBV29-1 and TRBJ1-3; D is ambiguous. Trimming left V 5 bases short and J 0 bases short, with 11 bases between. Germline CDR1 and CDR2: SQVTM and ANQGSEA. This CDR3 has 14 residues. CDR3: CSVMAGNSGNTIYF. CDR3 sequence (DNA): TGCAGCGTTATGGCAGGAAACTCTGGAAACACCATATATTTT. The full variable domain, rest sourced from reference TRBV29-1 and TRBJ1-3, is SAVISQKPSRDICQRGTSLTIQCQVDSQVTMMFWYRQQPGQSLTLIATANQGSEATYESGFVIDKFPISRPNLTFSTLTVSNMSPEDSSIYLCSVMAGNSGNTIYFGEGSWLTVV.

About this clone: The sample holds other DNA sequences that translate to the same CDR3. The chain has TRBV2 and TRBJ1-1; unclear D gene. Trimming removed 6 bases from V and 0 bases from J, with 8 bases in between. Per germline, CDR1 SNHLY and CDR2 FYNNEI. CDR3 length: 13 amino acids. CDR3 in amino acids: CASRNSLNTEAFF. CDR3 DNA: TGTGCCAGCAGGAACTCTTTGAACACTGAAGCTTTCTTT.

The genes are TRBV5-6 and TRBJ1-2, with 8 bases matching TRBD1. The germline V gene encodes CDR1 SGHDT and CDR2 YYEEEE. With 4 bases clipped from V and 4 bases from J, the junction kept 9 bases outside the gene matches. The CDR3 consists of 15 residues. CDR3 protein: CASSPGTGSPYGYTF. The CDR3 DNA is TGTGCCAGCAGCCCCGGGACAGGATCACCCTATGGCTACACCTTC.

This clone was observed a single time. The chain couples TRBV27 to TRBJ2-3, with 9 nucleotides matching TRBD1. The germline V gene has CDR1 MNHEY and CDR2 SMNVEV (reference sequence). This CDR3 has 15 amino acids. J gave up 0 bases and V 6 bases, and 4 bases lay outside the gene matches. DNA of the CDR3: TGTGCCAGCAGACCGGGACAGGGTAGCACAGATACGCAGTATTTT. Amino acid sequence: CASRPGQGSTDTQYF.

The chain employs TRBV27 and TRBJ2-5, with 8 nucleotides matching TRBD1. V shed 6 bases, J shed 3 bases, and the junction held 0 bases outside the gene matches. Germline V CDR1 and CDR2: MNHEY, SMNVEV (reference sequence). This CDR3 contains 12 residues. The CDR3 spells CASRDREETQYF. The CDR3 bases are TGTGCCAGCAGGGACAGGGAAGAGACCCAGTACTTC.

Written as DNA, the CDR3 is TGTGCCATCGGACAGGGGGGCCATCAGCCCCAGCATTTT. This codes for CAIGQGGHQPQHF. This sequence joins TRBV10-3 and TRBJ1-5; 10 bases are shared with TRBD1. J was trimmed by 5 bases and V by 8 bases; bases with no gene match: 3. This CDR3 region has 13 residues. Germline V gives CDR1 ENHRY, CDR2 SYGVKD.

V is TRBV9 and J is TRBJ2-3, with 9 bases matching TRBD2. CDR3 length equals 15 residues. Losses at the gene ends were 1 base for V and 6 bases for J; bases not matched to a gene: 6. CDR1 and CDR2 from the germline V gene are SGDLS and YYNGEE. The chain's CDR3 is CASSVQLAGGDTQYF. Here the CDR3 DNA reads TGTGCCAGCAGCGTACAACTAGCGGGTGGGGATACGCAGTATTTT.

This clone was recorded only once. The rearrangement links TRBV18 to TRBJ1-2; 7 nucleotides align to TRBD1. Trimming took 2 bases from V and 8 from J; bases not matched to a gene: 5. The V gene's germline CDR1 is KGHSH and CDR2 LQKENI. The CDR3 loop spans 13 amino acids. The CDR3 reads CASSPNTGEGYTF. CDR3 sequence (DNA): TGTGCCAGCTCACCAAATACAGGGGAAGGCTACACCTTC.

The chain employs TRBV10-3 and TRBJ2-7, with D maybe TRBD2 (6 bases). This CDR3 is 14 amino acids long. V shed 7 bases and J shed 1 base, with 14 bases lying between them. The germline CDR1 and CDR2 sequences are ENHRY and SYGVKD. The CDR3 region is CAITPSGLSYEQYF. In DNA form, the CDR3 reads TGTGCCATCACACCCAGCGGGCTTTCCTACGAGCAGTACTTC.

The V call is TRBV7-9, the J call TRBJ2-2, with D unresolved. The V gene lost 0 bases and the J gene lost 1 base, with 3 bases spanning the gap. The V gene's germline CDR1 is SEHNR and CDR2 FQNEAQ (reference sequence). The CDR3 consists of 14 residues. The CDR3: CASSLAGNTGELFF. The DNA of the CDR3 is TGTGCCAGCAGCTTAGCCGGGAACACCGGGGAGCTGTTTTTT.

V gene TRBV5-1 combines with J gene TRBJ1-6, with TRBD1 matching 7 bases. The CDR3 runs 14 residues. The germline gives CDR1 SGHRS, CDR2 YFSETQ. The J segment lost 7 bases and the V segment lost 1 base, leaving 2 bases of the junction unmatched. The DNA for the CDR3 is TGCGCCAGCAGCTTGCAGGGGGGAAATTCACCCCTCCACTTT. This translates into CASSLQGGNSPLHF.

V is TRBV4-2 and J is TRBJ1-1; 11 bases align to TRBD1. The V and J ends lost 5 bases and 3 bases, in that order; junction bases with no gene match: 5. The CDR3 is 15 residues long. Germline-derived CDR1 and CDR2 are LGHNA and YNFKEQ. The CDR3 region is CASSGQGAWDTEAFF. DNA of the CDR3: TGTGCCAGCAGCGGACAGGGGGCCTGGGACACTGAAGCTTTCTTT.

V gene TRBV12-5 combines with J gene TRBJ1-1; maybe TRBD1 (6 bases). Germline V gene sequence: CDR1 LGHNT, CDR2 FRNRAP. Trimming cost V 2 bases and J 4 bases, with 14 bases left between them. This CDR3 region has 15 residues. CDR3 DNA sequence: TGTGCTAGTGGTTTGCCGACAGGCTGGGGCACTGAAGCTTTCTTT. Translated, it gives CASGLPTGWGTEAFF. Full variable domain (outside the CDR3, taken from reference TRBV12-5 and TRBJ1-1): DARVTQTPRHKVTEMGQEVTMRCQPILGHNTVFWYRQTMMQGLELLAYFRNRAPLDDSGMPKDRFSAEMPDATLATLKIQPSEPRDSAVYFCASGLPTGWGTEAFFGQGTRLTVV.